One sample yielded the 13 T cell receptor beta chains listed below, sequenced in a study of T-cell memory formation after mild COVID-19. TCRdb itself ran the 5' RACE reads through MiXCR, one entry per CDR3 protein. The sample carries about 270,000 distinct CDR3 sequences, about 16% recorded once. Source material: PBMCs or a T cell subset sorted from them (not recorded which). The receptor set was obtained from a man between 18 and 29 years old who had mild COVID-19 (a few samples of this study predate the infection). Cell type and time point are not known.

This clonotype showed up just once. The chain links TRBV6-5 to TRBJ2-5, with 7 bases lining up with TRBD1. V shed 0 bases and J 5 bases; nucleotides not matched to a gene: 6. The length of the CDR3 is 15 residues. Per germline, CDR1 MNHEY and CDR2 SVGAGI. CDR3 sequence: CASSYSEGAWETQYF. DNA of the CDR3: TGTGCCAGCAGTTACTCCGAGGGGGCGTGGGAGACCCAGTACTTC.

The chain joins TRBV5-1 to TRBJ2-2, with no clear D. Trimming left V 1 base short and J 2 bases short, with 6 bases between. Germline V gene sequence: CDR1 SGHRS, CDR2 YFSETQ. The CDR3 length is 14 residues. In DNA, the CDR3 is TGCGCCAGCAGCTTGTGGTTCAACACCGGGGAGCTGTTTTTT. It specifies CASSLWFNTGELFF.

The rearrangement uses TRBV6-6 and TRBJ1-5, with 7 bases lining up with TRBD1. The J segment lost 3 bases and the V segment lost 4 bases, leaving 3 bases of the junction unmatched. The CDR3 runs 14 residues. CDR1 is MNHNY, CDR2 SVGAGI, per germline (reference sequence). CDR3 region: CASSSGQYNQPQHF. For the CDR3, the DNA is TGTGCCAGCAGTTCGGGACAGTACAATCAGCCCCAGCATTTT.

This clonotype was detected a few times. The chain links TRBV12-5 to TRBJ1-1; D is undetermined. The germline V gene has CDR1 LGHNT and CDR2 FRNRAP. This CDR3 spans 13 amino acids. Deletions cut 4 bases from V and 5 bases from J, with 11 bases between. This CDR3 reads CASGSLLGTEAFF. CDR3 DNA sequence: TGTGCTAGTGGTTCCCTCCTTGGGACTGAAGCTTTCTTT. The variable domain in full, with the rest retrieved from reference TRBV12-5 and TRBJ1-1, is DARVTQTPRHKVTEMGQEVTMRCQPILGHNTVFWYRQTMMQGLELLAYFRNRAPLDDSGMPKDRFSAEMPDATLATLKIQPSEPRDSAVYFCASGSLLGTEAFFGQGTRLTVV.

The genes are TRBV7-2 and TRBJ2-7, with D uncertain. Deletions cut 1 base from V and 2 bases from J, with 9 bases between. The CDR3 extends over 14 amino acids. CDR1 is SGHTA and CDR2 is FQGNSA in the germline V gene. CDR3 loop: CASSLGVVPYEQYV. In DNA form, the CDR3 reads TGTGCCAGCAGCTTAGGGGTCGTTCCCTACGAGCAGTACGTC.

The CDR3 DNA sequence: TGTGCCAGCAGCCAAGATGTGGCAGCAGATACGCAGTATTTT. This encodes CASSQDVAADTQYF. The chain joins TRBV3-1 to TRBJ2-3; D unclear. V lost 0 bases and J lost 4, with 8 bases in between. Germline-derived CDR1 and CDR2 are LGHDT and YNNKEL (reference sequence). The CDR3 sequence is 14 residues long.

This clonotype showed up many times. The J gene is TRBJ2-4, the V gene TRBV11-2, with D perhaps TRBD1 or TRBD2 (5 bases each). The germline gives CDR1 SGHAT, CDR2 FQNNGV. The V gene lost 1 base and the J gene lost 6 bases, with 13 bases spanning the gap. The CDR3 is made up of 15 amino acids. CDR3 sequence reads: CASSLGTPRGNIQYF. DNA for the CDR3: TGTGCCAGCAGCTTAGGGACACCACGGGGAAACATTCAGTACTTC.

This clonotype was seen a handful of times. The J gene is TRBJ2-2, the V gene TRBV7-9; 8 bases map to TRBD2. This CDR3 has 15 residues. The trim removed 3 bases at V and 4 bases at J, leaving 4 bases unmatched. Looked up from germline, CDR1 is SEHNR and CDR2 is FQNEAQ (reference sequence). The CDR3 sequence: CASSFAGGVTGELFF. In DNA form, the CDR3 reads TGTGCCAGCAGCTTTGCGGGGGGAGTCACCGGGGAGCTGTTTTTT. Full variable domain (remainder filled in from reference TRBV7-9 and TRBJ2-2): DTGVSQNPRHKITKRGQNVTFRCDPISEHNRLYWYRQTLGQGPEFLTYFQNEAQLEKSRLLSDRFSAERPKGSFSTLEIQRTEQGDSAMYLCASSFAGGVTGELFFGEGSRLTVL.

This clonotype has only a few counts. The chain is built from TRBV4-3 and TRBJ2-3, with 9 bases fitting TRBD2. The CDR3 has 16 amino acids. V trimming: 1 base; J trimming: 2 bases; junction bases outside the gene matches: 4. Germline V lookup: CDR1 LGHNA, CDR2 YSLEER. This CDR3 reads CASSQVGGGDTDTQYF. The CDR3, as DNA: TGCGCCAGCAGCCAAGTAGGCGGGGGGGACACAGATACGCAGTATTTT.

The genes are TRBV20-1 and TRBJ2-4; TRBD1 agrees at 8 bases. Trimming at V came to 6 bases and at J to 3 bases, leaving 4 bases not matched to a gene. The CDR3 contains 13 residues. Germline V gene data show CDR1 as DFQATT and CDR2 as SNEGSKA (reference sequence). CDR3 coding DNA: TGCAGTGCACAGACAGGGGACAAAAACATTCAGTACTTC. Translation gives CSAQTGDKNIQYF.

This clonotype was counted only a few times. The chain links TRBV28 to TRBJ2-5, with D possibly TRBD1 on 6 matching bases. The V and J ends lost 6 bases and 4 bases respectively, with 18 bases between them. Germline-derived CDR1 and CDR2 are MDHEN and SYDVKM. This CDR3 is 15 amino acids long. Here the CDR3 reads CASSRSRGHRETQYF. The CDR3 DNA sequence: TGTGCCAGCAGCAGATCCCGGGGACACAGAGAGACCCAGTACTTC.

The rearrangement joins TRBV12-3 or TRBV12-4 to TRBJ2-5; weak D call: TRBD2 (5 bases). This CDR3 has 17 residues. V was pared by 6 bases and J by 3 bases, with 23 bases between. The DNA of the CDR3 is TGTGCCAGCAGCCCCCGGGCAGGCATAAAAGCGGAAGAGACCCAGTACTTC. It translates to CASSPRAGIKAEETQYF.

In its sample, this clonotype was seen a few times. The V and J genes are TRBV19 and TRBJ1-6, with D possibly TRBD1 on 6 matching bases. The germline V gene encodes CDR1 LNHDA and CDR2 SQIVND (reference sequence). V lost 4 bases to trimming and J lost 9 bases, with 16 bases between them. CDR3 length: 15 amino acids. CDR3 loop: CASSTNAGVASPLHF. Written as DNA, the CDR3 is TGTGCCAGTAGTACCAACGCAGGGGTGGCTTCACCCCTCCACTTT.